This TCR beta chain was recorded in a study of blood T cell repertoires in COVID-19 (dated by TCRdb to the early 2020s). General notes on the study: Collaborator samples came from the United States, Italy and Spain and covered acute and convalescent phases of COVID-19. The material from the prospective study consisted of cDNA or gDNA derived from T cells, B-cell-depleted T cells, or PBMCs. The dataset comprised deeply sampled blood TCRbeta repertoires from subjects exposed to, actively infected with, or recovered from COVID-19. The repertoires were released in a freely available public database intended as a resource for research on the immune response to SARS-CoV-2. Samples came from the ongoing ImmuneRACE study (first 160 participants) plus 1,254 subjects from 6 global collaborators. Nearly every sample came with metadata listing a de-identified subject ID, COVID-19 status, age in years and sex. Where available, HLA class I and class II types were obtained from metadata supplied by the sample provider rather than from assay-based typing.

The immunoSEQ Assay, a bias-controlled multiplex PCR, was used to amplify TCRbeta CDR3 regions from genomic DNA. The study's processing was this. The number of nucleated cells in each sample was estimated by amplification of reference gene primers within the assay. To quantify the absolute abundance of each unique TCRbeta CDR3 rearrangement, sequence reads were collapsed and filtered. Productive Simpson clonality was computed per sample as the square root of Simpson's diversity index over productive rearrangements. Imported from immuneACCESS, the table was reduced by TCRdb to in-frame sequences with V and J called. These copies leave out some clones; in studies compared against another copy, an unresolved V gene accounts for under half, and the cause of the remainder is not known. Clone size and the V and J calls come from that table; the DNA yielded D and trimming. This sample lists around 250,000 clones; 75% to 90% were detected once. Of the sample, 0.87% is held by the ten largest clones.

The CDR3 starts with the cysteine, ends with the phenylalanine, and has 13 residues. Of all the DNA, just the CDR3 is kept, 39 bases in frame from base 1. V is clipped by 8 bases and J by 8 bases, and the sequence between their germline boundaries is 13 bases long. Concerning this clone: Its antigen remains undetermined. No qualities accompany the bases; no much larger clone lies one base away.

In the prospective study, participants were about 18 to 89 years old, resided in 24 geographic areas of the United States, and were enrolled through a virtual design. In the prospective study, participants were assigned to cohorts based on the clinical history participants reported in a screening survey and a study questionnaire. A participant counted as exposed if, within 2 weeks of entering the study, that participant had been in contact with someone who had a PCR-confirmed or clinician-diagnosed COVID-19 case. In the prospective study, whole blood, serum and a nasopharyngeal or oropharyngeal swab were collected from each participant by mobile phlebotomists. Over a roughly 2-month period, participants in the prospective study had the option of providing additional blood draws and questionnaires. Before DNA extraction, prospective study blood samples were shipped either frozen or at room temperature.

Study-wide conclusions, independent of this receptor: The amount of clinical and demographic metadata varied by source and participant and was provided uncurated.

Sequencing was carried out using PBMCs or T cells enriched from blood (not recorded which). The sequence came from a man in his fifties or sixties who had been exposed to COVID-19. The V and J segments used are TRBV12-3 or TRBV12-4 and TRBJ1-6; the D region possibly corresponds to TRBD1 (5 bases align). The CDR3 amino acid sequence is: CASHWGGDSPLHF. The DNA is TGTGCCAGCCATTGGGGGGGAGATTCACCCCTCCACTTT.